The 20 T cell receptor beta chains below were found in one sample sequenced in a study of sequential checkpoint blockade in melanoma. Measured with immunoSEQ multiplex PCR; TCRdb has only the in-frame clones, and not every one. Here the sample spans some 17,000 clones, about 80% being singletons. The treatment: randomized to nivolumab then ipilimumab (arm A) or the reverse (arm B). The specimen was CD8+ T cells sorted from blood (inferred from file names), collected from a patient given nivolumab and ipilimumab in sequence. The receptors come from a human donor with melanoma.

The chain carries TRBV7-8 and TRBJ2-7, with 7 positions matching TRBD1. Looked up from germline, CDR1 is SGHVS and CDR2 is FQNEAQ. The CDR3 consists of 13 residues. Trimming removed 5 bases from V and 3 bases from J; junction bases left unmatched: 4. CDR3 DNA: TGTGCCAGCAGCCGAGACAGGGTCTACGAGCAGTACTTC. Encoded protein: CASSRDRVYEQYF.

The chain uses TRBV5-4 and TRBJ2-6; a weak D match, TRBD2 (6 bases). Germline V gives CDR1 SGHNT, CDR2 YYREEE (reference sequence). This CDR3 comprises 17 residues. The germline V and J ends were trimmed by 4 bases and 0 bases, with 14 bases remaining between them. The CDR3 region has the DNA TGTGCCAGCAGCGGCCGGGACTCAAACTCTGGGGCCAACGTCCTGACTTTC. Amino acids: CASSGRDSNSGANVLTF.

This clone is large by share. The V and J genes are TRBV27 and TRBJ2-7, with 11 nucleotides matching TRBD2. The trim removed 0 bases at V and 6 bases at J, leaving 7 bases unmatched. The CDR3 extends over 16 amino acids. Germline CDR1 reads MNHEY; CDR2 reads SMNVEV (reference sequence). The CDR3: CASSLSLTSGNGEQYF. The CDR3 bases are TGTGCCAGCAGTTTATCTTTGACTAGCGGGAACGGCGAGCAGTACTTC.

J is TRBJ2-2 and V is TRBV5-5, with 7 nucleotides matching TRBD2. J gave up 4 bases and V 0 bases, and 6 bases lay outside the gene matches. Germline CDR1 reads SGHKS; CDR2 reads YYEKEE (reference sequence). The CDR3 has 16 amino acids. CDR3 sequence: CASSLGVAGRTGELFF. In DNA, the CDR3 is TGTGCCAGCAGCTTGGGGGTAGCGGGTCGCACCGGGGAGCTGTTTTTT.

This CDR3 is CASSSRRRAETYEQYF. CDR3 nucleotide sequence: TGTGCCAGCAGCTCTAGGCGTAGAGCCGAGACCTACGAGCAGTACTTC. The gene calls are TRBV13 and TRBJ2-7, with no clear D. Germline CDR1 reads PRHDT; CDR2 reads FYEKMQ (reference sequence). V was shortened by 4 bases and J by 2 bases, with 18 bases between the two germline ends. This CDR3 spans 16 amino acids.

The chain uses TRBV5-5 and TRBJ2-7, with D possibly TRBD1 on 5 matching bases. Germline V gene data show CDR1 as SGHKS and CDR2 as YYEKEE (reference sequence). CDR3 length: 11 amino acids. Trimming cost V 7 bases and J 4 bases, with 9 bases left between them. The CDR3 nucleotides are TGTGCCAGCGGCAGACAGTACGAGCAGTACTTC. Translation gives CASGRQYEQYF.

V is TRBV27 and J is TRBJ1-1, with 8 bases lining up with TRBD1. The length of the CDR3 is 15 residues. Germline V gene lookup returns CDR1 MNHEY and CDR2 SMNVEV (reference sequence). J gave up 8 bases and V 1 base, and 9 bases lay outside the gene matches. Here the CDR3 DNA reads TGTGCCAGCAGTTTATGGGCAGGGGGCCCCCTAGAAGCTTTCTTT. Translating it yields CASSLWAGGPLEAFF.

V usage is TRBV28 and J usage is TRBJ2-7; 11 positions agree with TRBD2. After removal of 7 bases from V and 4 bases from J, the junction contained 21 bases not matched to a gene. The V gene's germline CDR1 is MDHEN and CDR2 SYDVKM. CDR3 size: 19 residues. The CDR3, as DNA: TGTGCCAGCAAGGAGGAAGTGTCTCTAGCGGGGGGAAACTCGTACGAGCAGTACTTC. Its protein product is CASKEEVSLAGGNSYEQYF.

The V and J genes are TRBV11-3 and TRBJ1-3; the match to TRBD1 covers 7 bases. The junction had 6 bases not matched to a gene; V was cut back by 5 bases and J by 2 bases. Per the germline V gene, CDR1 is SGHNT and CDR2 is YENEEA. CDR3 length: 15 amino acids. CDR3 sequence: CASSHRDSPGNTIYF. The CDR3 region has the DNA TGTGCCAGCAGCCACCGGGACAGCCCTGGAAACACCATATATTTT.

This clone has just a few counts. This chain links TRBV4-1 with TRBJ2-7, with TRBD2 identical over 8 bases. V gave up 0 bases and J gave up 4 bases; unmatched junction bases: 5. CDR1 MGHRA and CDR2 YSYEKL come from the germline V gene. CDR3 size: 15 residues. CDR3 residues: CASSQDIAGRYEQYF. CDR3 nucleotide sequence: TGCGCCAGCAGCCAAGATATAGCGGGGAGATACGAGCAGTACTTC.

The chain joins TRBV19 to TRBJ1-1; 9 nucleotides line up with TRBD1. The CDR3 is 14 residues long. The V gene end was trimmed by 1 base and the J gene end by 6 bases; junction bases not matched to a gene: 3. Germline assignment: CDR1 LNHDA and CDR2 SQIVND (reference sequence). CDR3 protein: CASSIATGGPEAFF. CDR3 nucleotides: TGTGCCAGTAGTATAGCGACAGGGGGTCCTGAAGCTTTCTTT.

This chain links TRBV19 with TRBJ2-7; a weak D match, TRBD2 (5 bases). V shed 5 bases and J shed 4 bases, with 15 bases lying between them. This CDR3 contains 14 residues. From germline, CDR1 is LNHDA and CDR2 SQIVND (reference sequence). For the CDR3, the DNA is TGTGCCAGTAGTGAACTAGTCCTGGGGTACGAGCAGTACTTC. The encoded protein is CASSELVLGYEQYF. Full variable domain (rest looked up from reference TRBV19 and TRBJ2-7): DGGITQSPKYLFRKEGQNVTLSCEQNLNHDAMYWYRQDPGQGLRLIYYSQIVNDFQKGDIAEGYSVSREKKESFPLTVTSAQKNPTAFYLCASSELVLGYEQYFGPGTRLTVT.

V gene TRBV6-5 combines with J gene TRBJ1-1; D might be TRBD1 (5 bases). CDR3 length equals 11 residues. The ends were cut back, 8 bases at V and 8 bases at J, with 12 bases in the middle. In germline, CDR1 is MNHEY, CDR2 SVGAGI. The CDR3 DNA reads TGTGCCAGCGGACCGACAGTCGAAGCTTTCTTT. Protein sequence: CASGPTVEAFF.

The rearrangement joins TRBV7-6 to TRBJ1-1; D might be TRBD1 (5 bases). Germline V gene data show CDR1 as SGHVS and CDR2 as FNYEAQ. The CDR3 has 13 residues. V was clipped by 1 base and J by 6 bases, with 9 bases between them. The CDR3 protein is CASSLGQGAEAFF. The CDR3 nucleotides read TGTGCCAGCAGCTTAGGTCAGGGCGCTGAAGCTTTCTTT.

The V call is TRBV5-1, the J call TRBJ2-3; 10 bases are shared with TRBD2. The CDR3 is 16 residues long. Germline loops: CDR1 SGHRS, CDR2 YFSETQ. The ends lost 1 base at V and 3 bases at J; junction bases unmatched: 5. The CDR3 DNA follows: TGCGCCAGCAGCTTGACTAGCGGGACTGTTACAGATACGCAGTATTTT. The encoded protein is CASSLTSGTVTDTQYF.

The CDR3 DNA reads TGTGCCAGCAGTGGCGAGGCAGCCTCTGGAAACACCATATATTTT. It codes for CASSGEAASGNTIYF. The V and J genes are TRBV6-1 and TRBJ1-3; D is unclear. V was pared by 4 bases and J by 0 bases, with 10 bases between. The length of the CDR3 is 15 residues. Germline CDR1 is MNHNS and CDR2 is SASEGT.

J is TRBJ2-7 and V is TRBV7-2; perhaps TRBD1 as D (5 bases). From germline, CDR1 is SGHTA and CDR2 FQGNSA. V was pared by 0 bases and J by 4 bases, with 7 bases between. CDR3 length: 13 amino acids. The CDR3 loop reads CASSLADSYEQYF. CDR3 nucleotides: TGTGCCAGCAGCTTAGCCGACAGTTACGAGCAGTACTTC.

This clone was detected once. The CDR3 region is CASSPRPGDTEAFF. The DNA for the CDR3 is TGCGCCAGCAGCCCCAGGCCAGGGGACACTGAAGCTTTCTTT. The V call is TRBV4-1, the J call TRBJ1-1; weak D call: TRBD1 (6 bases). Germline V gives CDR1 MGHRA, CDR2 YSYEKL. The CDR3 contains 14 residues. Trimming pared 4 bases from V and 3 bases from J, leaving 12 bases between.

The rearrangement links TRBV6-1 to TRBJ1-3; 7 positions match TRBD1. Per the germline V gene, CDR1 is MNHNS and CDR2 is SASEGT. The CDR3 extends over 14 amino acids. With 4 bases clipped from V and 3 bases from J, the junction kept 3 bases outside the gene matches. The CDR3 bases are TGTGCCAGCAGTGGGGGGACAGTTGGAAACACCATATATTTT. Encoded protein: CASSGGTVGNTIYF.

This clone occurred a few times. The chain has TRBV28 and TRBJ2-2, with TRBD1 matching over 10 bases. This CDR3 has 15 residues. From germline, CDR1 is MDHEN and CDR2 SYDVKM. V was pared by 4 bases and J by 7 bases, with 6 bases of the junction left unmatched. CDR3 DNA: TGTGCCAGCAGTTCCGGGACAGGGGATAGCGGGGAGCTGTTTTTT. Encoded protein: CASSSGTGDSGELFF.